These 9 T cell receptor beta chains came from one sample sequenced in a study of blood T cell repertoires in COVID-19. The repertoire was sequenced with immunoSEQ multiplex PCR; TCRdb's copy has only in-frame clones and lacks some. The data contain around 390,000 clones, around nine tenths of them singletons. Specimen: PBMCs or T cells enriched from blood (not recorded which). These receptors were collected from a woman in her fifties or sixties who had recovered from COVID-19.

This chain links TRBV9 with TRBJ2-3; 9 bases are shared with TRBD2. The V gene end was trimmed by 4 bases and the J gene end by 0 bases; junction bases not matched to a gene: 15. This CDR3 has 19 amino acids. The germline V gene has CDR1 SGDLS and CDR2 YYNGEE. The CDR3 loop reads CASSFGSRSGGLSTDTQYF. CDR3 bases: TGTGCCAGCAGCTTCGGGTCTAGGAGCGGGGGGTTGAGCACAGATACGCAGTATTTT.

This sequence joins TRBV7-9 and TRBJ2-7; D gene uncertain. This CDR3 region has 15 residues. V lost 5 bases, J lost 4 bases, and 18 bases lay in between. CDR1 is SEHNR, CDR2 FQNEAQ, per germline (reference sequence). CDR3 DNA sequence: TGTGCCAGCAGCAAAGGTAGTAGGATAGCTTACGAGCAGTACTTC. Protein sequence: CASSKGSRIAYEQYF.

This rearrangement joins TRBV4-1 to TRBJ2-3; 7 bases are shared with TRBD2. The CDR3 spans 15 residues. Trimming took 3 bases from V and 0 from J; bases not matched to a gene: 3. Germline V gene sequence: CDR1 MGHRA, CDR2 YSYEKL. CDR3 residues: CASSHTGGSTDTQYF. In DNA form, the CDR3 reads TGCGCCAGCAGCCATACCGGGGGGAGCACAGATACGCAGTATTTT.

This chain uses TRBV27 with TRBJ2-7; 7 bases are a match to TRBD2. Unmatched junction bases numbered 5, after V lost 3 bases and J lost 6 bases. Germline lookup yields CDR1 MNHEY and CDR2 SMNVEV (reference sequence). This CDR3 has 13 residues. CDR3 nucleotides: TGTGCCAGCAGTTTTTTTTCGGGAGGCGAGCAGTACTTC. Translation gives CASSFFSGGEQYF.

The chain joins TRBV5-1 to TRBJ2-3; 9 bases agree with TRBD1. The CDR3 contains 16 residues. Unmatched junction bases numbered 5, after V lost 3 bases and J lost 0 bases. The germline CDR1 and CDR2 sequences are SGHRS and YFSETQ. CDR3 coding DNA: TGCGCCAGCAGCTGGACAGGGGCCCCTAGCACAGATACGCAGTATTTT. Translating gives CASSWTGAPSTDTQYF.

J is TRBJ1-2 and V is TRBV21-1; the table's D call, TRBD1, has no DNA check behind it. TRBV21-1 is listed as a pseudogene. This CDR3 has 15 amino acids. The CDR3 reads CASSNRTGRDYGYTF. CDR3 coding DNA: TGTGCCAGCAGCAACCGGACAGGAAGAGACTATGGCTACACCTTC.

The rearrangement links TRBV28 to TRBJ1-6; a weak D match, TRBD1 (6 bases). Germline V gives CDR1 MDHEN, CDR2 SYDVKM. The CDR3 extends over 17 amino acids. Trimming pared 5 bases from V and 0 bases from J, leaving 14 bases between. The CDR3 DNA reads TGTGCCAGCAGTCCCGGACAGTCCGGCTCCTATAATTCACCCCTCCACTTT. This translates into CASSPGQSGSYNSPLHF.

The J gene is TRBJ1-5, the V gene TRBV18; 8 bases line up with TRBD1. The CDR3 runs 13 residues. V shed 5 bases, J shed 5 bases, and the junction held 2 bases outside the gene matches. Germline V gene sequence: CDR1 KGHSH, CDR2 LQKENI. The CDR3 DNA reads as TGTGCCAGCTCAGCGGACAGGGATCAGCCCCAGCATTTT. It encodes CASSADRDQPQHF.

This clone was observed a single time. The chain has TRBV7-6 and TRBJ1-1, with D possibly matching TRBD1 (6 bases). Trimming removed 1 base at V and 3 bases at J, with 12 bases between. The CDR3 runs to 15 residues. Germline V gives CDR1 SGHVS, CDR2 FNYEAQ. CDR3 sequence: CASSLVGGADTEAFF. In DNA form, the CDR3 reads TGTGCCAGCAGCTTAGTTGGGGGGGCCGACACTGAAGCTTTCTTT.